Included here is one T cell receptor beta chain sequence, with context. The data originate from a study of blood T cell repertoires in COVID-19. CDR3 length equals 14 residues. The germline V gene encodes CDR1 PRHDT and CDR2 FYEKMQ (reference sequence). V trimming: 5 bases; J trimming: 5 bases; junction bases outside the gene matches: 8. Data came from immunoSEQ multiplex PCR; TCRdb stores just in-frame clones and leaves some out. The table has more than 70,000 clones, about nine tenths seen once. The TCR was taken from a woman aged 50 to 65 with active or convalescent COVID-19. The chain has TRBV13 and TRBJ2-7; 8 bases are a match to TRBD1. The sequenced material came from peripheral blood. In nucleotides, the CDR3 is TGTGCCAGCAGCCGCCGACAGGGGTACAACGAGCAGTACTTC. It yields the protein CASSRRQGYNEQYF.